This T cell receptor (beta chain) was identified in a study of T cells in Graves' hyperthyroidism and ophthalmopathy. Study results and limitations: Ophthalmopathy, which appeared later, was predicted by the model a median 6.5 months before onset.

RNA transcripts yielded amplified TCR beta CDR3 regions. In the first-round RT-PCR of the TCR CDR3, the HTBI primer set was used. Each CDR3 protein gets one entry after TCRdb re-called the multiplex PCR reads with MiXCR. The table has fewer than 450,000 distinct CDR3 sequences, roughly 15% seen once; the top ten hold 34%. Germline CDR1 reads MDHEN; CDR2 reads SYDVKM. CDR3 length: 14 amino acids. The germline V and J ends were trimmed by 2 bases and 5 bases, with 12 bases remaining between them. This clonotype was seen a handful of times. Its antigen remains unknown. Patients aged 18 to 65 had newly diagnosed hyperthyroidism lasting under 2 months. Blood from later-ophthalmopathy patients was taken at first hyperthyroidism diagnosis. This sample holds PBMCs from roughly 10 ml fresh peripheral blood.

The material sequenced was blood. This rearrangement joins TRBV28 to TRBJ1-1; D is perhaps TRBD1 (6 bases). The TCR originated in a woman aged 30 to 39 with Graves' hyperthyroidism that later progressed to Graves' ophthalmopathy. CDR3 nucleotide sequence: TGTGCCAGCAGTTTAGGGGGCCGTTGGACTGAAGCTTTCTTT. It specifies CASSLGGRWTEAFF.